This TCR beta chain was profiled in a study of Graves' ophthalmopathy and Graves' hyperthyroidism. Overall study context: In this cohort's terms, stable hyperthyroidism meant no ophthalmopathy by 18 months of follow-up. Overall study results and limits: Ophthalmopathy versus stable hyperthyroidism: 13-signature model gave roughly 88% sensitivity, 75% to 83% specificity. Blood was where most expanded thyroid clonotypes above 0.001 frequency also turned up.

A note on this clonotype: Its antigen is still unknown.

Newly diagnosed, the hyperthyroidism patients had under 2 months' duration and were aged 18 to 65. The authors amplified TCR beta CDR3 regions, and they did so from RNA transcripts for repertoire sequencing. Scientists carried out first-round RT-PCR using HTBI primers and then a second-round multiplex PCR. Via MiXCR, TCRdb re-called the multiplex PCR reads, giving one row per CDR3 protein. This table holds 580,000 or so distinct CDR3 sequences, approximately 35% found once. The source material was peripheral blood or thyroid tissue (not recorded which). The clonotype comes from an adult man with Graves' hyperthyroidism.

The CDR3: CAISESLAEGRSSGNTIYF. CDR3 DNA: TGTGCCATCAGTGAGTCTTTGGCAGAGGGACGGAGCTCTGGAAACACCATATATTTT. The chain joins TRBV10-3 to TRBJ1-3; tentatively, D is TRBD1 (5 bases). This CDR3 is 19 amino acids long. Deletions cut 0 bases from V and 0 bases from J, with 18 bases between. The germline gives CDR1 ENHRY, CDR2 SYGVKD.